The T cell receptor (beta chain) under discussion was sequenced for a study of T-cell memory formation after mild COVID-19. CDR3 size: 14 residues. Germline CDR1 reads SGHTA; CDR2 reads FQGNSA. The germline V and J ends were trimmed by 5 bases and 0 bases, with 9 bases remaining between them. MiXCR, run by TCRdb on the 5' RACE reads, gives a single entry per CDR3 protein. Among hundreds of thousands of distinct CDR3 sequences listed, around 15% were seen once. The chain joins TRBV7-2 to TRBJ2-3; D ambiguous. The sequencing sample was made of PBMCs or a T cell subset sorted from them (not recorded which). The TCR sequence derives from a young man who had mild COVID-19 (a few samples of this study predate the infection). Cell type and time point are not known. The CDR3 region is CASSTRLSTDTQYF. As DNA, the CDR3 is TGTGCCAGCAGCACCCGACTGAGCACAGATACGCAGTATTTT.